The 25 T cell receptor beta chains presented below share a single source sample, sequenced in a study of OX40 agonist ivuxolimab in advanced cancers. The repertoire was sequenced with immunoSEQ multiplex PCR; TCRdb's copy has only in-frame clones and lacks some. The sample has approximately 73,000 clones; about nine tenths are singletons. This material consisted of CD4+ or CD8+ T cells sorted from blood, taken in a trial of the OX40 agonist ivuxolimab. All receptors come from an adult with an advanced solid tumor such as melanoma, head and neck, liver or kidney cancer.

This clone was counted once. Here the CDR3 reads CASSPGTINTDTQYF. CDR3 nucleotide sequence: TGCGCCAGCAGCCCCGGGACAATTAACACAGATACGCAGTATTTT. The chain carries TRBV4-1 and TRBJ2-3, with a possible D match to TRBD1 (6 bases). The length of the CDR3 is 15 residues. The V gene lost 4 bases and the J gene lost 2 bases, with 13 bases spanning the gap. Germline CDR1 MGHRA, CDR2 YSYEKL.

The V call is TRBV13, the J call TRBJ2-5; D unresolved. Gene TRBJ2-7 matches the end of the DNA better, so the J call may be wrong. The CDR3 is 12 amino acids. The germline gives CDR1 PRHDT, CDR2 FYEKMQ (reference sequence). CDR3 nucleotides: TGTGCCAGCAGCTTGTACTCGTACGAGCAGTACTTC. It encodes CASSLYSYEQYF.

This chain uses TRBV30 with TRBJ1-2; D remains ambiguous. There are 11 residues in the CDR3. Trimming shortened V by 1 base and J by 5 bases, and 5 bases separated the two germline ends. Germline values: CDR1 GTSNPN, CDR2 SVGIG (reference sequence). As DNA, the CDR3 is TGTGCCTGGAGTGCACAGTATGGCTACACCTTC. Its protein is CAWSAQYGYTF.

The DNA of the CDR3 is TGTGCCAGCTCTCCTTGGCAGCCGAACACTGAAGCTTTCTTT. This gives the protein CASSPWQPNTEAFF. The chain links TRBV28 to TRBJ1-1; no definite D call. Trimming pared 8 bases from V and 1 base from J, leaving 14 bases between. This CDR3 contains 14 residues. CDR1 MDHEN and CDR2 SYDVKM come from the germline V gene.

The chain is built from TRBV20-1 and TRBJ1-5; D unresolved. The CDR3 totals 10 residues. Germline-derived CDR1 and CDR2 are DFQATT and SNEGSKA (reference sequence). Trimming took 3 bases from V and 7 from J, leaving 4 bases between them. CDR3 residues: CSASLQPQHF. CDR3 DNA sequence: TGCAGTGCTAGCCTCCAGCCCCAGCATTTT.

V is TRBV5-1 and J is TRBJ2-5, with TRBD1 identical over 10 bases. V lost 4 bases to trimming and J lost 5 bases; unmatched junction nucleotides: 11. CDR3 size: 16 residues. CDR1 and CDR2 from the germline V gene are SGHRS and YFSETQ. CDR3 residues: CASSPDGQGVGETQYF. CDR3 coding DNA: TGCGCCAGCAGCCCCGATGGACAGGGGGTGGGGGAGACCCAGTACTTC.

J is TRBJ1-3 and V is TRBV5-5; D possibly corresponds to TRBD1 (5 bases). The CDR3 is made up of 14 amino acids. Germline V gene lookup returns CDR1 SGHKS and CDR2 YYEKEE (reference sequence). V dropped 2 bases and J dropped 4 bases, with 10 bases sitting between them. The chain's CDR3 is CASSFEGPGNTIYF. The CDR3 nucleotides are TGTGCCAGCAGCTTTGAGGGGCCGGGAAACACCATATATTTT.

The rearrangement joins TRBV6-5 to TRBJ2-5; tentatively, D is TRBD2 (5 bases). With 0 bases removed from V and 4 bases from J, the gap between germline ends came to 9 bases. Per the germline V gene, CDR1 is MNHEY and CDR2 is SVGAGI. CDR3 length: 14 residues. CDR3 residues: CASSYSRARETQYF. Here the CDR3 DNA reads TGTGCCAGCAGTTACTCGCGGGCCAGAGAGACCCAGTACTTC.

This chain joins TRBV6-5 and TRBJ1-4, with D possibly TRBD1 on 6 matching bases. CDR3 size: 16 residues. Trimming removed 4 bases at V and 7 bases at J, with 19 bases between. The germline V gene has CDR1 MNHEY and CDR2 SVGAGI. The CDR3 region is CASSSGAGAGSEKLFF. In nucleotides, the CDR3 is TGTGCCAGCAGTTCGGGGGCAGGGGCCGGGAGTGAAAAACTGTTTTTT.

The chain is built from TRBV7-8 and TRBJ2-7, with TRBD1 matching 10 bases. CDR1 and CDR2 from the germline V gene are SGHVS and FQNEAQ. This CDR3 is 17 amino acids long. V lost 3 bases and J lost 1; bases outside the gene matches: 9. CDR3 protein: CASSLRRGGQGSYEQYF. The CDR3 bases are TGTGCCAGCAGCTTGCGTCGCGGGGGACAGGGGTCCTACGAGCAGTACTTC.

The rearrangement uses TRBV14 and TRBJ1-1; D is possibly TRBD1 (6 bases). The ends were cut back, 5 bases at V and 4 bases at J, with 14 bases in the middle. The CDR3 sequence is 14 residues long. Germline loops: CDR1 SGHDN, CDR2 FVKESK. The CDR3, as DNA: TGTGCCAGCAGCGCGGGGGGGGCCGGCACTGAAGCTTTCTTT. Translating it yields CASSAGGAGTEAFF.

The chain joins TRBV18 to TRBJ2-1; D is ambiguous. V was trimmed by 2 bases and J by 7 bases, leaving 18 bases between them. Germline lookup yields CDR1 KGHSH and CDR2 LQKENI. The CDR3 extends over 16 amino acids. CDR3 sequence: CASSPWSVHLWNEQFF. The CDR3, as DNA: TGTGCCAGCTCACCATGGTCGGTACACCTCTGGAATGAGCAGTTCTTC.

The V and J genes are TRBV19 and TRBJ1-1; D is possibly TRBD1 (6 bases). Per germline, CDR1 LNHDA and CDR2 SQIVND (reference sequence). The length of the CDR3 is 14 residues. V was clipped by 5 bases and J by 4 bases, with 14 bases between them. CDR3 in DNA: TGTGCCAGTAGTCTCTCGGGACAAATCACTGAAGCTTTCTTT. Protein: CASSLSGQITEAFF.

The chain combines TRBV28 with TRBJ1-6, with TRBD1 matching over 8 bases. Germline CDR1 reads MDHEN; CDR2 reads SYDVKM. This CDR3 comprises 14 residues. After removal of 7 bases from V and 8 bases from J, the junction contained 7 bases not matched to a gene. CDR3 in amino acids: CASTEDRGYSPLHF. The CDR3, as DNA: TGTGCCAGCACAGAAGACAGGGGTTATTCACCCCTCCACTTT.

The chain couples TRBV19 to TRBJ1-2; 10 bases are a match to TRBD1. The V gene's germline CDR1 is LNHDA and CDR2 SQIVND (reference sequence). The J segment lost 8 bases and the V segment lost 6 bases, leaving 9 bases of the junction unmatched. CDR3 length: 14 amino acids. As DNA, the CDR3 is TGTGCCAGTAGCTCTGACAGGGGGCGCGGCGGCTACACCTTC. It encodes CASSSDRGRGGYTF. The full variable domain, in which reference TRBV19 and TRBJ1-2 provide the parts outside the CDR3, is DGGITQSPKYLFRKEGQNVTLSCEQNLNHDAMYWYRQDPGQGLRLIYYSQIVNDFQKGDIAEGYSVSREKKESFPLTVTSAQKNPTAFYLCASSSDRGRGGYTFGSGTRLTVV.

The chain joins TRBV28 to TRBJ1-2; 7 bases line up with TRBD1. The CDR3 is 14 residues long. Germline CDR1 and CDR2: MDHEN and SYDVKM. V lost 5 bases and J lost 2; bases outside the gene matches: 5. The CDR3 protein is CASSTSTGNYGYTF. CDR3 nucleotide sequence: TGTGCCAGCAGTACCTCGACAGGGAACTATGGCTACACCTTC.

The chain is built from TRBV7-9 and TRBJ2-3, with D unclear. Looked up from germline, CDR1 is SEHNR and CDR2 is FQNEAQ (reference sequence). This CDR3 has 12 amino acids. The V and J ends lost 5 bases and 4 bases respectively, with 7 bases between them. CDR3 coding DNA: TGTGCCAGCAGCCCGGCAGCAGATACGCAGTATTTT. It yields the protein CASSPAADTQYF.

The CDR3 loop reads CASSAQGGGYNEQFF. CDR3 sequence (DNA): TGTGCCAGCAGCGCTCAGGGCGGGGGGTACAATGAGCAGTTCTTC. The chain carries TRBV7-3 and TRBJ2-1; TRBD2 agrees at 8 bases. Trimming took 5 bases from V and 4 from J; bases not matched to a gene: 7. The germline V gene has CDR1 SGHTA and CDR2 FQGTGA. This CDR3 contains 15 residues. The variable domain in full, completed from reference TRBV7-3 and TRBJ2-1, reads GAGVSQTPSNKVTEKGKYVELRCDPISGHTALYWYRQSLGQGPEFLIYFQGTGAADDSGLPNDRFFAVRPEGSVSTLKIQRTERGDSAVYLCASSAQGGGYNEQFFGPGTRLTVL.

The chain carries TRBV9 and TRBJ2-2; D is ambiguous. The CDR3 consists of 14 residues. Germline CDR1 reads SGDLS; CDR2 reads YYNGEE. The V and J ends lost 2 bases and 7 bases respectively, with 12 bases between them. The CDR3 loop is CASSVSETRGELFF. CDR3 sequence (DNA): TGTGCCAGCAGCGTTTCAGAGACGCGCGGGGAGCTGTTTTTT.

V usage is TRBV21-1 and J usage is TRBJ2-7; TRBD1 was called by the table and not checked on the DNA. TRBV21-1 corresponds to a pseudogene. CDR3 length equals 15 residues. CDR3 loop: CASSRRGRPGLRQYF. In DNA form, the CDR3 reads TGTGCCAGCAGTCGTAGGGGTAGGCCTGGTCTGCGGCAGTACTTC.

This chain links TRBV5-6 with TRBJ2-7, with D unclear. The CDR3 is made up of 15 amino acids. V lost 0 bases, J lost 2 bases, and 12 bases lay in between. Germline loops: CDR1 SGHDT, CDR2 YYEEEE. CDR3: CASSLGPGAAYEQYF. In DNA, the CDR3 is TGTGCCAGCAGCTTGGGGCCAGGAGCCGCCTACGAGCAGTACTTC.

The chain combines TRBV6-6 with TRBJ2-3; tentatively, D is TRBD2 (6 bases). The CDR3 runs to 14 residues. Germline assignment: CDR1 MNHNY and CDR2 SVGAGI (reference sequence). Trimming took off 2 bases at V and 2 bases at J, with 8 bases between the two ends. CDR3 residues: CASSYGGTTDTQYF. The CDR3 nucleotides read TGTGCCAGCAGTTACGGGGGGACCACAGATACGCAGTATTTT.

This sequence joins TRBV5-1 and TRBJ2-7; no reliable D call. This CDR3 contains 14 residues. V lost 6 bases and J lost 5, with 18 bases in between. CDR1 and CDR2 from the germline V gene are SGHRS and YFSETQ. The CDR3 DNA is TGCGCCAGCAACCATGGCAGACTCTCTGACGAGCAGTACTTC. Protein: CASNHGRLSDEQYF.

This chain connects TRBV6-1 to TRBJ2-2; 9 bases match TRBD2. This CDR3 comprises 13 residues. CDR1 is MNHNS, CDR2 SASEGT, per germline. DNA for the CDR3: TGTGCTGGCGGGGGGGCCCGGACCGGGGAGCTGTTTTTT. Residues: CAGGGARTGELFF.

CDR3 bases: TGTGCCAGCAGTATGACGGGACAGGGACTCTACGAGCAGTACTTC. As protein: CASSMTGQGLYEQYF. The gene calls are TRBV28 and TRBJ2-7, with 9 nucleotides matching TRBD1. V was pared by 5 bases and J by 3 bases, with 8 bases of the junction left unmatched. Looked up from germline, CDR1 is MDHEN and CDR2 is SYDVKM. The CDR3 length is 15 residues. The complete variable domain, with remaining parts taken from reference TRBV28 and TRBJ2-7, reads DVKVTQSSRYLVKRTGEKVFLECVQDMDHENMFWYRQDPGLGLRLIYFSYDVKMKEKGDIPEGYSVSREKKERFSLILESASTNQTSMYLCASSMTGQGLYEQYFGPGTRLTVT.